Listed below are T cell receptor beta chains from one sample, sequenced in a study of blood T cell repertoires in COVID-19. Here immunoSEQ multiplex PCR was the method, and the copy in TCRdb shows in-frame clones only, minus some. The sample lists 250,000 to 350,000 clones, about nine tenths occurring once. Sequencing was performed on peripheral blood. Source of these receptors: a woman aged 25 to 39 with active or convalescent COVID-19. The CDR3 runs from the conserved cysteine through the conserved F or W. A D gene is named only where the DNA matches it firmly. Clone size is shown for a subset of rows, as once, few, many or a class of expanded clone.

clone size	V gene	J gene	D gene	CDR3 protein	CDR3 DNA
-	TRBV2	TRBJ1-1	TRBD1	CASRKAQGARTEAFF	TGTGCCAGCAGAAAGGCACAGGGGGCGCGAACTGAAGCTTTCTTT
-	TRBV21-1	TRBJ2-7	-	CASSPYSGTGGVEGYEQYF	TGTGCCAGCAGCCCCTATTCCGGGACAGGGGGCGTAGAAGGCTACGAGCAGTACTTC
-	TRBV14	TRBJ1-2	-	CASSQAPAANYGYTF	TGTGCCAGCAGCCAAGCTCCTGCGGCTAACTATGGCTACACCTTC
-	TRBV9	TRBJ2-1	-	CASSVRGNLGNEQFF	TGTGCCAGCAGCGTTCGGGGGAATTTAGGAAATGAGCAGTTCTTC
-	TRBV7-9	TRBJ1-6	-	CASSLALGAGSGSPLHF	TGTGCCAGCAGCTTAGCGCTAGGGGCAGGGTCAGGATCACCCCTCCACTTT
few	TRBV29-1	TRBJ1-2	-	CSVAAGTGGGYTF	TGCAGCGTCGCAGCCGGGACGGGAGGGGGCTACACCTTC
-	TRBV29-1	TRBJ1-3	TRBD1	CSGRQGSGNTIYF	TGCAGCGGAAGACAGGGCTCTGGAAACACCATATATTTT
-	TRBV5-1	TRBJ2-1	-	CASSPIPEGEQFF	TGCGCCAGCAGCCCGATTCCAGAGGGTGAGCAGTTCTTC
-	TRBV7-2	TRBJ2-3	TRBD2	CASSPRLAGGPSTQYF	TGTGCCAGCAGCCCGAGACTAGCGGGGGGGCCTTCGACGCAGTATTTT
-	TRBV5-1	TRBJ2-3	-	CASSEGVNADTQYF	TGCGCCAGCAGTGAAGGGGTTAACGCAGATACGCAGTATTTT
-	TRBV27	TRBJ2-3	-	CASSRIRGGLVMSGTDTQYF	TGTGCCAGCAGCCGTATACGGGGTGGGTTGGTAATGTCGGGCACAGATACGCAGTATTTT
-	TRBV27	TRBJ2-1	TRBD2	CASSPNPTLTSGRLHDEQFF	TGTGCCAGCAGCCCGAACCCCACCCTGACTAGCGGGAGGTTACACGATGAGCAGTTCTTC
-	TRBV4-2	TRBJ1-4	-	CASSQSSSGAFGEKLFF	TGTGCCAGCAGCCAATCAAGCTCAGGGGCTTTTGGCGAAAAACTGTTTTTT
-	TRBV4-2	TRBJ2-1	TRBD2	CASSRSGTSGGLYNEQFF	TGTGCCAGCAGCCGTTCCGGGACTAGCGGGGGGCTCTACAATGAGCAGTTCTTC
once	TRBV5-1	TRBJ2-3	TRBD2	CASSLVSGGATDTQYF	TGCGCCAGCAGCTTGGTAAGCGGGGGGGCCACAGATACGCAGTATTTT
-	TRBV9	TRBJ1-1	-	CASSPRQLNTEAFF	TGTGCCAGCAGCCCAAGACAGCTGAACACTGAAGCTTTCTTT
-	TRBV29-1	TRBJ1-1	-	CSVMGQVNTEAFF	TGCAGCGTTATGGGGCAGGTGAACACTGAAGCTTTCTTT
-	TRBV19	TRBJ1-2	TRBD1	CASSIQGARGVGGYTF	TGTGCCAGTAGTATACAGGGGGCCAGGGGTGTTGGTGGCTACACCTTC
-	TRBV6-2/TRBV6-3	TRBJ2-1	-	CASSYISYNEQFF	TGTGCCAGCAGTTACATATCCTACAATGAGCAGTTCTTC
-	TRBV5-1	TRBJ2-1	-	CASSLSGDNEQFF	TGCGCCAGCAGCTTGTCCGGGGACAATGAGCAGTTCTTC
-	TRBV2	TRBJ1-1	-	CASGQIEAFF	TGTGCCAGCGGACAGATTGAAGCTTTCTTT
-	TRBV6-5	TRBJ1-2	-	CASSSDRINYGYTF	TGTGCCAGCAGTTCAGACAGGATTAACTATGGCTACACCTTC
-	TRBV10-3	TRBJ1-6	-	CATGGGNNSPLHF	TGTGCCACCGGGGGGGGAAATAATTCACCCCTCCACTTT
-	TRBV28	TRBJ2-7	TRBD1	CASTTGTYEQYF	TGTGCCAGCACGACAGGGACCTACGAGCAGTACTTC
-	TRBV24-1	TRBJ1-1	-	CATSDISQGTAFF	TGTGCCACCAGTGATATTTCGCAGGGAACAGCTTTCTTT
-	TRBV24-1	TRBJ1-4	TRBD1	CATSDRGTGRAEKLFF	TGTGCCACCAGTGATCGGGGGACAGGCCGGGCCGAAAAACTGTTTTTT
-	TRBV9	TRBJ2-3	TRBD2	CASSVGSGGYATDTQYF	TGTGCCAGCAGCGTAGGGAGCGGGGGATACGCCACAGATACGCAGTATTTT
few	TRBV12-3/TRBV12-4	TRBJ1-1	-	CASSLGSGTEAFF	TGTGCCAGCAGTTTAGGGTCGGGGACTGAAGCTTTCTTT
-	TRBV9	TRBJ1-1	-	CASSVDGGNTEAFF	TGTGCCAGCAGCGTAGATGGAGGGAACACTGAAGCTTTCTTT
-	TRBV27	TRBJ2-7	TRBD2	CASSELGLAGGIWEQYF	TGTGCCAGCAGTGAATTGGGACTAGCGGGGGGTATATGGGAGCAGTACTTC
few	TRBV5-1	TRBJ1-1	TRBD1	CASSRQGADTEAFF	TGCGCCAGCAGTAGACAGGGGGCGGACACTGAAGCTTTCTTT
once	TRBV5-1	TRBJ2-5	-	CASSLAGGETQYF	TGCGCCAGCAGCTTGGCAGGAGGTGAGACCCAGTACTTC
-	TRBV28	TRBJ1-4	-	CASWGDTNEKLFF	TGTGCCTCCTGGGGGGATACTAATGAAAAACTGTTTTTT
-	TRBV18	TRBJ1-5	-	CASSADSNQPQHF	TGTGCCAGCTCAGCGGATAGCAATCAGCCCCAGCATTTT
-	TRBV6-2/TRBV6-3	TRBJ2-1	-	CASSLHLTIDEQFF	TGTGCCAGCAGTTTACATCTTACAATCGATGAGCAGTTCTTC